The 20 T cell receptor beta chains listed next were all sequenced from one sample in a study of shared clonotypes between healthy human individuals. Sequencing used immunoSEQ multiplex PCR; TCRdb keeps in-frame clones, though not all of them. The table includes a few million clones, over 85% detected once. Sequenced material: naive CD4+ T cells sorted from blood. This sample's subset: CD45RA+ positively selected. Every receptor here comes from a man in his late teens or twenties in good health.

This chain uses TRBV7-2 with TRBJ2-3; D might be TRBD2 (6 bases). This CDR3 contains 13 residues. The V end lost 5 bases, the J end lost 6 bases, and 12 bases lay between the germline ends. Germline V lookup: CDR1 SGHTA, CDR2 FQGNSA. The CDR3 nucleotides read TGTGCCAGCAGCCGGCGGGATGCTGATACGCAGTATTTT. Its translation is CASSRRDADTQYF.

The V call is TRBV4-3, the J call TRBJ1-6; D gene unclear. This CDR3 is built from 15 residues. Germline values: CDR1 LGHNA, CDR2 YSLEER. V lost 0 bases and J lost 7, with 10 bases in between. The CDR3 DNA follows: TGCGCCAGCAGCCAAGATTACGGGATCAATTCACCCCTCCACTTT. It is translated as CASSQDYGINSPLHF.

The chain joins TRBV6-1 to TRBJ2-1; D gene ambiguous. Germline loops: CDR1 MNHNS, CDR2 SASEGT. This CDR3 has 14 residues. Trimming took 2 bases from V and 8 from J, leaving 13 bases between them. The CDR3 nucleotides read TGTGCCAGCAGTGAACGACAATTTCGCGATGAGCAGTTCTTC. It specifies CASSERQFRDEQFF.

The rearrangement joins TRBV5-4 to TRBJ2-5, with 7 bases aligning to TRBD1. This CDR3 has 15 residues. Germline V gene data show CDR1 as SGHNT and CDR2 as YYREEE (reference sequence). J was trimmed by 1 base and V by 5 bases; bases with no gene match: 8. The CDR3 spells CASSGVAGGQETQYF. The DNA of the CDR3 is TGTGCCAGCAGTGGAGTGGCAGGGGGCCAAGAGACCCAGTACTTC.

The chain's CDR3 is CASSKRGSGDNQETQYF. The CDR3, as DNA: TGTGCCAGCAGCAAAAGGGGTAGCGGGGATAATCAAGAGACCCAGTACTTC. This sequence joins TRBV21-1 and TRBJ2-5; whether TRBD2, the table's D call, matches the DNA was not checked. TRBV21-1 is a recognized pseudogene. The CDR3 runs to 17 residues.

The V call is TRBV21-1, the J call TRBJ1-1. TRBV21-1 is designated a pseudogene. The CDR3 loop spans 11 amino acids. The CDR3 nucleotides are TGTGCCAGCAGGGTGGGGTGTGAAGCTTTCTTT. Its translation: CASRVGCEAFF.

The chain combines TRBV18 with TRBJ2-7; TRBD2 agrees at 9 bases. CDR1 and CDR2 from the germline V gene are KGHSH and LQKENI. There are 14 residues in the CDR3. Losses at the gene ends were 4 bases for V and 2 bases for J; bases not matched to a gene: 3. The CDR3 loop is CASSRERGAYEQYF. CDR3 bases: TGTGCCAGCTCACGTGAGCGGGGGGCCTACGAGCAGTACTTC.

This clone was seen more than once but under ten times. The chain's CDR3 is CASTRSAGGGNQPQHF. The DNA for the CDR3 is TGTGCCAGTACAAGATCGGCCGGGGGCGGCAATCAGCCCCAGCATTTT. V and J are TRBV19 and TRBJ1-5; a weak D match, TRBD1 (6 bases). The germline CDR1 and CDR2 sequences are LNHDA and SQIVND (reference sequence). This CDR3 contains 16 residues. V was shortened by 7 bases and J by 2 bases, with 18 bases between the two germline ends. Full variable domain (outside the CDR3, taken from reference TRBV19 and TRBJ1-5): DGGITQSPKYLFRKEGQNVTLSCEQNLNHDAMYWYRQDPGQGLRLIYYSQIVNDFQKGDIAEGYSVSREKKESFPLTVTSAQKNPTAFYLCASTRSAGGGNQPQHFGDGTRLSIL.

The chain uses TRBV5-6 and TRBJ2-3, with unresolved D. CDR3 length: 13 residues. The germline V gene has CDR1 SGHDT and CDR2 YYEEEE. V lost 4 bases, J lost 3 bases, and 9 bases lay in between. The CDR3 here is CASSVVGTDTQYF. CDR3 coding DNA: TGTGCCAGCAGCGTCGTCGGGACAGATACGCAGTATTTT.

This clone was detected once. CDR3: CAWMGVGTREFF. As DNA, the CDR3 is TGTGCCTGGATGGGTGTAGGGACAAGGGAGTTCTTC. The chain employs TRBV30 and TRBJ2-1; weak D call: TRBD1 (6 bases). In germline, CDR1 is GTSNPN, CDR2 SVGIG (reference sequence). The CDR3 is 12 residues long. The V end was cut by 4 bases, the J end by 14 bases, with 18 bases between.

V gene TRBV7-3 combines with J gene TRBJ2-7, with D perhaps being TRBD1 or TRBD2 (5 bases each). V dropped 1 base and J dropped 3 bases, with 7 bases sitting between them. This CDR3 comprises 13 residues. The germline gives CDR1 SGHTA, CDR2 FQGTGA. Here the CDR3 reads CASSLNGGYEQYF. As DNA, the CDR3 is TGTGCCAGCAGCTTAAATGGGGGCTACGAGCAGTACTTC.

This chain connects TRBV6-1 to TRBJ1-4; D remains unclear. The CDR3 is 16 residues long. The ends were cut back, 3 bases at V and 5 bases at J, with 16 bases in the middle. Germline CDR1 reads MNHNS; CDR2 reads SASEGT. CDR3 in DNA: TGTGCCAGCAGTGAGGTTAAGGGCACAAGAAATGAAAAACTGTTTTTT. It yields the protein CASSEVKGTRNEKLFF.

V and J are TRBV7-2 and TRBJ1-1, with D perhaps TRBD1 (5 bases). This CDR3 contains 14 residues. V was pared by 5 bases and J by 4 bases, with 14 bases between. Germline loops: CDR1 SGHTA, CDR2 FQGNSA. The CDR3 loop is CASSNQGSSTEAFF. The CDR3 DNA is TGTGCCAGCAGCAACCAGGGCAGTAGCACTGAAGCTTTCTTT.

The gene calls are TRBV2 and TRBJ2-3, with D maybe TRBD2 (5 bases). CDR3 length: 13 amino acids. Deletions cut 7 bases from V and 3 bases from J, with 11 bases between. Germline CDR1 and CDR2: SNHLY and FYNNEI. CDR3 in DNA: TGTGCCAGCATCCGACTACCGACAGATACGCAGTATTTT. It encodes CASIRLPTDTQYF.

This clone was seen once. The chain is built from TRBV9 and TRBJ2-1; D call uncertain. The CDR3 spans 9 residues. Germline CDR1 SGDLS, CDR2 YYNGEE. V was clipped by 6 bases and J by 7 bases, with 2 bases between them. DNA of the CDR3: TGTGCCAGCAAGAATGAGCAGTTCTTC. Residues: CASKNEQFF.

This chain uses TRBV4-1 with TRBJ1-6; perhaps TRBD1 as D (5 bases). Trimming pared 2 bases from V and 7 bases from J, leaving 15 bases between. The germline V gene encodes CDR1 MGHRA and CDR2 YSYEKL. The CDR3 is made up of 16 amino acids. This CDR3 reads CASSQIGQGRNSPLHF. CDR3 nucleotide sequence: TGCGCCAGCAGCCAAATAGGGCAGGGAAGGAATTCACCCCTCCACTTT.

This chain links TRBV7-9 with TRBJ1-1; tentative D call: TRBD1 (6 bases). V shed 5 bases and J shed 2 bases, with 9 bases lying between them. This CDR3 spans 13 amino acids. Per the germline V gene, CDR1 is SEHNR and CDR2 is FQNEAQ (reference sequence). The CDR3 DNA sequence: TGTGCCAGCAGCCAGGACAGTAACACTGAAGCTTTCTTT. Its translation: CASSQDSNTEAFF.

V gene TRBV4-1 combines with J gene TRBJ2-1, with D possibly being TRBD2 (5 bases). The ends were cut back, 1 base at V and 1 base at J, with 11 bases in the middle. The CDR3 extends over 16 amino acids. The germline V gene has CDR1 MGHRA and CDR2 YSYEKL. The CDR3 is CASSQVSGISYNEQFF. CDR3 nucleotides: TGCGCCAGCAGCCAAGTGAGCGGAATATCCTACAATGAGCAGTTCTTC.

The J gene is TRBJ2-3, the V gene TRBV7-3; D ambiguous. The germline V gene encodes CDR1 SGHTA and CDR2 FQGTGA. V dropped 5 bases and J dropped 6 bases, with 6 bases sitting between them. CDR3 length equals 11 residues. The DNA of the CDR3 is TGTGCCAGCAGCAGTACGGATACGCAGTATTTT. It is translated as CASSSTDTQYF. The variable domain in full, completed from reference TRBV7-3 and TRBJ2-3, reads GAGVSQTPSNKVTEKGKYVELRCDPISGHTALYWYRQSLGQGPEFLIYFQGTGAADDSGLPNDRFFAVRPEGSVSTLKIQRTERGDSAVYLCASSSTDTQYFGPGTRLTVL.

The J gene is TRBJ1-4, the V gene TRBV19; D remains ambiguous. Trimming shortened V by 5 bases and J by 0 bases, and 10 bases separated the two germline ends. The germline V gene encodes CDR1 LNHDA and CDR2 SQIVND (reference sequence). The CDR3 length is 15 residues. As DNA, the CDR3 is TGTGCCAGTAGTGCACAACTTACAACTAATGAAAAACTGTTTTTT. Translated, it gives CASSAQLTTNEKLFF.